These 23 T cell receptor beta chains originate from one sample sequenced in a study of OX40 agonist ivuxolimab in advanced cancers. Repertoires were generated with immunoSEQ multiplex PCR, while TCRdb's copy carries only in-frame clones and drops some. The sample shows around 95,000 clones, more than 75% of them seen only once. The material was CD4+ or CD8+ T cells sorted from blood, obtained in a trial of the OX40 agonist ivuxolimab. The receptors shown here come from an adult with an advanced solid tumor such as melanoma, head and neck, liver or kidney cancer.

The CDR3 DNA sequence: TGTGCCAGCAGCTTAGAGGAAACTGGAAACACCATATATTTT. This translates into CASSLEETGNTIYF. The rearrangement links TRBV7-2 to TRBJ1-3, with unresolved D. The length of the CDR3 is 14 residues. The V gene's germline CDR1 is SGHTA and CDR2 FQGNSA. V lost 1 base and J lost 2, with 6 bases in between.

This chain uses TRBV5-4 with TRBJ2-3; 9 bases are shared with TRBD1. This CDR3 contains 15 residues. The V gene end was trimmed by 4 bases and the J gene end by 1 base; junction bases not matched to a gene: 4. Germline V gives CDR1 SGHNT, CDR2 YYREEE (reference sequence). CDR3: CASSPTGGGTDTQYF. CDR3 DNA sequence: TGTGCCAGCAGCCCCACAGGGGGCGGCACAGATACGCAGTATTTT. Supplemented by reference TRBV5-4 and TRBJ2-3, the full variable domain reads ETGVTQSPTHLIKTRGQQVTLRCSSQSGHNTVSWYQQALGQGPQFIFQYYREEENGRGNFPPRFSGLQFPNYSSELNVNALELDDSALYLCASSPTGGGTDTQYFGPGTRLTVL.

CDR3 loop: CASSLTGVKGYSNQPQHF. The CDR3 DNA sequence: TGTGCCAGCAGCTTGACAGGCGTGAAGGGGTATAGCAATCAGCCCCAGCATTTT. The chain is built from TRBV7-2 and TRBJ1-5; D perhaps matches TRBD1 (6 bases). Germline CDR1 SGHTA, CDR2 FQGNSA. The CDR3 runs to 18 residues. With 3 bases removed from V and 0 bases from J, the gap between germline ends came to 18 bases.

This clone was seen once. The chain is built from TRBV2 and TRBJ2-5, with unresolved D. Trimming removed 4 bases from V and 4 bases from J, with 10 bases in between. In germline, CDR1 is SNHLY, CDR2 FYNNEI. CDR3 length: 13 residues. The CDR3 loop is CASSVLVRETQYF. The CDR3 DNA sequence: TGTGCCAGCAGTGTTCTAGTGAGAGAGACCCAGTACTTC.

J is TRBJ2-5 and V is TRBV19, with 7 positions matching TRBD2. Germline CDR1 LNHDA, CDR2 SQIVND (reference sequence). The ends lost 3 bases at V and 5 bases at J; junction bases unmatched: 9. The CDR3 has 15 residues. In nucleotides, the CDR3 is TGTGCCAGTAGTATTAATGGTCTAGCGGTGGAGACCCAGTACTTC. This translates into CASSINGLAVETQYF.

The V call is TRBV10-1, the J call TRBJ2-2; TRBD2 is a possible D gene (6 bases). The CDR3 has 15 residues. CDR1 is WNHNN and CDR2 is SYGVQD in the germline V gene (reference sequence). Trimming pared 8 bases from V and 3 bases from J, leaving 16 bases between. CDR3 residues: CASRSPREDTGELFF. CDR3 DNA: TGCGCCAGCCGATCCCCCAGGGAGGACACCGGGGAGCTGTTTTTT.

CDR3 loop: CASSQRGTDTIYF. The CDR3 nucleotides are TGCGCCAGCAGCCAACGGGGTACGGACACCATATATTTT. This chain joins TRBV4-3 and TRBJ1-3; D not resolved. Germline CDR1 is LGHNA and CDR2 is YSLEER. The CDR3 covers 13 residues. Trimming cost V 2 bases and J 8 bases, with 10 bases left between them.

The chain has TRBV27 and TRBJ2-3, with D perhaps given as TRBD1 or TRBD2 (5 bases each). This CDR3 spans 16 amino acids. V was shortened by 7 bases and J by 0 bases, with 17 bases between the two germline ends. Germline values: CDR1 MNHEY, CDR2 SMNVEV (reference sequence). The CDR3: CASTELGDASTDTQYF. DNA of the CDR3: TGTGCCAGCACTGAGTTGGGGGACGCCAGCACAGATACGCAGTATTTT.

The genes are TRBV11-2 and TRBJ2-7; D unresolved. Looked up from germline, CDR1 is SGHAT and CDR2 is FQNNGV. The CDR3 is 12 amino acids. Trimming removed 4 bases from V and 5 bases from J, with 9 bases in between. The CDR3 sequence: CASSSETNEQYF. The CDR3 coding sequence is TGTGCCAGCAGCTCGGAGACCAACGAGCAGTACTTC.

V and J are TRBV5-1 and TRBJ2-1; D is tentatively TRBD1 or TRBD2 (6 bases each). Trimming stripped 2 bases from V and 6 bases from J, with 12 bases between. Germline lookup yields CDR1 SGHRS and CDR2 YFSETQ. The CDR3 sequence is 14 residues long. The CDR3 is CASSLGGYGNEQFF. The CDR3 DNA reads TGCGCCAGCAGCTTAGGGGGGTATGGCAATGAGCAGTTCTTC.

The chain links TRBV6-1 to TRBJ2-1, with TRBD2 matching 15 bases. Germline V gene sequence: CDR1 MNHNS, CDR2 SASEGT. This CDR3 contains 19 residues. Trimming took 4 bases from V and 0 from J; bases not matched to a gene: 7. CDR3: CASSARTSGGASSYNEQFF. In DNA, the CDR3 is TGTGCCAGCAGTGCCCGGACTAGCGGGGGGGCAAGCTCCTACAATGAGCAGTTCTTC.

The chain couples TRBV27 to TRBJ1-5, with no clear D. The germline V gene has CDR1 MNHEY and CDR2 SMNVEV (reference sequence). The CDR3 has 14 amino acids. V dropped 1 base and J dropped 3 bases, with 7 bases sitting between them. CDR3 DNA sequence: TGTGCCAGCAGTTTATGGGGTAACAATCAGCCCCAGCATTTT. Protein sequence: CASSLWGNNQPQHF.

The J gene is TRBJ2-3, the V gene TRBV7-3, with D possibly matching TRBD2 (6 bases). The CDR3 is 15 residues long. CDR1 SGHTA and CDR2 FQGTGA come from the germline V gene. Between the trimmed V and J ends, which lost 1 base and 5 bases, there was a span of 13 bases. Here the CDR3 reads CASSLIGGGGDTQYF. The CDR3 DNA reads TGTGCCAGCAGCTTAATAGGTGGGGGAGGAGATACGCAGTATTTT. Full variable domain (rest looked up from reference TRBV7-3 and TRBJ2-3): GAGVSQTPSNKVTEKGKYVELRCDPISGHTALYWYRQSLGQGPEFLIYFQGTGAADDSGLPNDRFFAVRPEGSVSTLKIQRTERGDSAVYLCASSLIGGGGDTQYFGPGTRLTVL.

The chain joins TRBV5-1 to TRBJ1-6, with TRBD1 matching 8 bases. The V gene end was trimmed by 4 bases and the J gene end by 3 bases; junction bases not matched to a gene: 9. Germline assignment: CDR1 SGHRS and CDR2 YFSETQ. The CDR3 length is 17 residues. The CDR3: CASSPGLDRVYNSPLHF. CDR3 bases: TGCGCCAGCAGCCCCGGTTTGGACAGGGTCTATAATTCACCCCTCCACTTT.

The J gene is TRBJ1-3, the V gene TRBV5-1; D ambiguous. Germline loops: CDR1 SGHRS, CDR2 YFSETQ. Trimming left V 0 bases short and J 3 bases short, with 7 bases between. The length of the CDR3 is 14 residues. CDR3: CASSLAGDGNTIYF. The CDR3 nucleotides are TGCGCCAGCAGCTTGGCAGGAGATGGAAACACCATATATTTT.

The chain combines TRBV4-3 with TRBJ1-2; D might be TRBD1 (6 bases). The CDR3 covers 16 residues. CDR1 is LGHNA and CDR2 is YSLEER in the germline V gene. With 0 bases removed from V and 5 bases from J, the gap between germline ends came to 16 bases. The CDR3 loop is CASSQEMGAPGYGYTF. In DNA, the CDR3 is TGCGCCAGCAGCCAAGAAATGGGGGCCCCGGGGTATGGCTACACCTTC.

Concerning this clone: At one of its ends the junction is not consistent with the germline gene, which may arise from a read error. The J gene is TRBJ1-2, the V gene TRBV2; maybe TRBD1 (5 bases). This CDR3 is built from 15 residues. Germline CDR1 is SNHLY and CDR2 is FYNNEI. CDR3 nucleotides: TGTGCCAGCAGTCAAGCAGGGTTGGAGGACTATGGCTACACCTTC. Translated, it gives CASSQAGLEDYGYTF.

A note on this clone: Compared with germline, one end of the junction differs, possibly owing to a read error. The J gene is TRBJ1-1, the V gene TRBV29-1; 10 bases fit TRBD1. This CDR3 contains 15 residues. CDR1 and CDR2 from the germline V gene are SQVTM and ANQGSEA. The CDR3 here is CSVEGTGAMNTEAFF. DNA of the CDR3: TGCAGCGTGGAAGGGACAGGGGCCATGAACACTGAAGCTTTCTTT.

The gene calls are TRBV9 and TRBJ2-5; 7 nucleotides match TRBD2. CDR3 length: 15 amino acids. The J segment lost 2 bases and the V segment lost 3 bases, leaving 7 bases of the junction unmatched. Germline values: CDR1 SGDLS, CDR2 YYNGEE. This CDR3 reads CASSAHGAGQETQYF. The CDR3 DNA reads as TGTGCCAGCAGCGCCCACGGAGCGGGACAAGAGACCCAGTACTTC.

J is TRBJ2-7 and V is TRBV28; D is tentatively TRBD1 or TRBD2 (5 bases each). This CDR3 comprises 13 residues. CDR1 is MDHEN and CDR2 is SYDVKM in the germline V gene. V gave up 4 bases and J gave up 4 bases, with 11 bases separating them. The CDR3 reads CASSSGPLYEQYF. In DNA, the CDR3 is TGTGCCAGCAGTTCGGGACCGCTTTACGAGCAGTACTTC.

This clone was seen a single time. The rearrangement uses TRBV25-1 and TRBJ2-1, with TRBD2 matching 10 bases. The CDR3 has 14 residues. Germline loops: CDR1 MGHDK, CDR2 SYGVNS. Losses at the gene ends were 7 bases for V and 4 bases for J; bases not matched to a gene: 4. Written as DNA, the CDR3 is TGTGCCAGCAATCTAGCGGGAGATTACAATGAGCAGTTCTTC. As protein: CASNLAGDYNEQFF.

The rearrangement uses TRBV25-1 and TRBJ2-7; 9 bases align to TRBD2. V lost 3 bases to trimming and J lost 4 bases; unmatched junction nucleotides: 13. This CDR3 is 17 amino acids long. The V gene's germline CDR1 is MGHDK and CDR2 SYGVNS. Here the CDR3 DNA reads TGTGCCAGCAGTGATCCTAGCGGGGCAACACCTATTTACGAGCAGTACTTC. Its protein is CASSDPSGATPIYEQYF.

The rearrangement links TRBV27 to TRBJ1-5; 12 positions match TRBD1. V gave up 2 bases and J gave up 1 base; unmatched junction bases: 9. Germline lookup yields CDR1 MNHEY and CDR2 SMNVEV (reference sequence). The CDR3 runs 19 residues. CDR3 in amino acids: CASSLLPGQGATSNQPQHF. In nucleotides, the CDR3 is TGTGCCAGCAGTTTACTTCCGGGACAGGGGGCGACGAGCAATCAGCCCCAGCATTTT.